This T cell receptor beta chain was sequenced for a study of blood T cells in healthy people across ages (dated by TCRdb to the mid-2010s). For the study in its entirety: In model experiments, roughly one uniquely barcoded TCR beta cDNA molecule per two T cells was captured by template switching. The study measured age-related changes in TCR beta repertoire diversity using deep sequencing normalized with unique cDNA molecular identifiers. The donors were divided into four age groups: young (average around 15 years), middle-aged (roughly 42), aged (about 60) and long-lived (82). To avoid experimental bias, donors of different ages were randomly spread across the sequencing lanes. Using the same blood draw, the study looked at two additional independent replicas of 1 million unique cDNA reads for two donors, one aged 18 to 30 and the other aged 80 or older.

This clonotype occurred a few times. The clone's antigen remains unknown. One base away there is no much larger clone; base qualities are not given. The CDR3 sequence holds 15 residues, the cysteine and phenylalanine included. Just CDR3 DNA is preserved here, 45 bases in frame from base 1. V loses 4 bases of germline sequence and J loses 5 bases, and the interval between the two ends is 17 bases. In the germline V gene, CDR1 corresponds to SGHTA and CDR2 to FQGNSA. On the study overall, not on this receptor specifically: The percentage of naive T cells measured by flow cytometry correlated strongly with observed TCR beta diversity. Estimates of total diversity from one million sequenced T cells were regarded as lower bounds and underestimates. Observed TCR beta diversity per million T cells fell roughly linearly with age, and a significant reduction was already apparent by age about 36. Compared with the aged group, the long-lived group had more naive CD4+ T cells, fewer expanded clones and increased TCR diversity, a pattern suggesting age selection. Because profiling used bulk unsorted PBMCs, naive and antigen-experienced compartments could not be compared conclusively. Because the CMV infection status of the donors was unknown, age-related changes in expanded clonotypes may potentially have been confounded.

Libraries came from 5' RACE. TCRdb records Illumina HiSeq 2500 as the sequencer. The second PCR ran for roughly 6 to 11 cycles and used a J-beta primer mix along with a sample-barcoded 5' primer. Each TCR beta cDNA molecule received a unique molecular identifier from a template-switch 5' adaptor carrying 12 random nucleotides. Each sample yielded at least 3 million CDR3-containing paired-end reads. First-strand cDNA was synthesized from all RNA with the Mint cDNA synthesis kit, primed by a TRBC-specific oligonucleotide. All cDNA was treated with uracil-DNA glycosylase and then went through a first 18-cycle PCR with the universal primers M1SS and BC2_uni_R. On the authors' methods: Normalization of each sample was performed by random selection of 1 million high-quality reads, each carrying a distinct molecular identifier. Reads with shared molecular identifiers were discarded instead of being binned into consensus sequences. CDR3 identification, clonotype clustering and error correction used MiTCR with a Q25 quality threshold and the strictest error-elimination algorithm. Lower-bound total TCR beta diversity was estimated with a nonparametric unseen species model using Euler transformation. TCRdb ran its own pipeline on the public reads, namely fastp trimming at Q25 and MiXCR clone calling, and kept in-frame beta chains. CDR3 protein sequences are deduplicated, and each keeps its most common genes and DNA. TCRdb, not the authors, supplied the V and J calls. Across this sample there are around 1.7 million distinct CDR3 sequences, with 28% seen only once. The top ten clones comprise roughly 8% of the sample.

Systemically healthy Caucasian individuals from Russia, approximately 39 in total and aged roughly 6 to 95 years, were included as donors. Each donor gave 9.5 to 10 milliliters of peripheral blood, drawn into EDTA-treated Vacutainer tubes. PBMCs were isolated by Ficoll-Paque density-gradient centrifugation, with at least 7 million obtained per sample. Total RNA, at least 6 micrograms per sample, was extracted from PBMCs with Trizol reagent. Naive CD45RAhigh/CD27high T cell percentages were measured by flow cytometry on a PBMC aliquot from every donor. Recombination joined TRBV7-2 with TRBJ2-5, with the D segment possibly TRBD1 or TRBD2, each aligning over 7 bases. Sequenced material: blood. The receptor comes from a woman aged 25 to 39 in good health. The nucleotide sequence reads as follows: TGTGCCAGCAGCTACCAGGGGGGGGGCGGCGAGACCCAGTACTTC. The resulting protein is CASSYQGGGGETQYF.